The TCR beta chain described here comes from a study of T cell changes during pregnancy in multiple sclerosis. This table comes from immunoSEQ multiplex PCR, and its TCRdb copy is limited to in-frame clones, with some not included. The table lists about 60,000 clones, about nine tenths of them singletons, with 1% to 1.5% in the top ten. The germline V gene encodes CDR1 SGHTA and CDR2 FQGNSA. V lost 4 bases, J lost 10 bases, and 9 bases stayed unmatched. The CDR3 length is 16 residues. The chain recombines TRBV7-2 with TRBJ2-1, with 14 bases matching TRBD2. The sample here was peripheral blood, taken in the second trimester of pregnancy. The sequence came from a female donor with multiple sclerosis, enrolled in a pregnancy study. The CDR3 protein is CASSSLGLAGVEEQFF. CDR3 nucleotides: TGTGCCAGCAGCTCCCTGGGACTAGCGGGGGTGGAGGAGCAGTTCTTC. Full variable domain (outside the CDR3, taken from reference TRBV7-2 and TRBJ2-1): GAGVSQSPSNKVTEKGKDVELRCDPISGHTALYWYRQSLGQGLEFLIYFQGNSAPDKSGLPSDRFSAERTGGSVSTLTIQRTQQEDSAVYLCASSSLGLAGVEEQFFGPGTRLTVL.